The rows below give T cell receptor beta chains drawn from one sample of a study of technical replicates of blood from several donors. Produced via immunoSEQ multiplex PCR; TCRdb's table is partial and in-frame only. The sample records under 85,000 clones, 80% to 95% being singletons. The sample was T cells isolated from PBMCs. These receptors came from a human donor in good health. The CDR3 runs from the conserved cysteine through the conserved F or W. Fields, in order: D gene, J gene, V gene, clone size, CDR3 DNA, CDR3 protein. The D gene is left open where the match is weak. Some rows mark clone size as missing; the rest say once, few, many or name a class of expanded clone.

TRBD1,TRBJ2-7,TRBV29-1,-,TGCAGCGTAGAAGGGACAGACCAATCTTACGAGCAGTACTTC,CSVEGTDQSYEQYF
TRBD1,TRBJ1-1,TRBV6-5,-,TGTGCCACTAACAGGGGGCGTGAAGCTTTCTTT,CATNRGREAFF
TRBD2,TRBJ2-3,TRBV19,-,TGTGCCAGTAGTATAGATGATGAACTAGCGGGATCAGATACGCAGTATTTT,CASSIDDELAGSDTQYF
-,TRBJ1-1,TRBV6-5,few,TGTGCCAGCAGGCAGGGAGGCACTGAAGCTTTCTTT,CASRQGGTEAFF
TRBD2,TRBJ2-2,TRBV4-2,-,TGTGCCAGCAGCCAAGTAGTAGCGGGAGTCAGGGAGCTGTTTTTT,CASSQVVAGVRELFF
TRBD1,TRBJ2-4,TRBV4-3,-,TGCGCCAGCAGCCCAGGGGGCAAAAACATTCAGTACTTC,CASSPGGKNIQYF
-,TRBJ2-3,TRBV5-6,-,TGTGCCAGCAGCTTACAGGAAACGCAGTATTTT,CASSLQETQYF
-,TRBJ2-1,TRBV5-1,-,TGCGCCAGCAGCTTGGAGGGGGAGGGTTACAATGAGCAGTTCTTC,CASSLEGEGYNEQFF
-,TRBJ1-5,TRBV7-6,-,TGTGCCAGCAGCCCAGGGAGGGGAGGGCAGCCCCAGCATTTT,CASSPGRGGQPQHF
-,TRBJ1-5,TRBV30,few,TGTGCCTGGAGTCCTAGGGCAGGGAATCAGCCCCAGCATTTT,CAWSPRAGNQPQHF
-,TRBJ1-1,TRBV27,-,TGTGCCAGCACGGGTTTTACTGAAGCTTTCTTT,CASTGFTEAFF
-,TRBJ2-7,TRBV18,-,TGTGCCAGCTCACCCCAGGGTGCAGGGTCCTACGAGCAGTACTTC,CASSPQGAGSYEQYF
-,TRBJ1-1,TRBV6-6,-,TGTGCCAGCAGTTCAGGGTTGAACACTGAAGCTTTCTTT,CASSSGLNTEAFF
-,TRBJ1-1,TRBV2,-,TGTGCCAGCAGTGAACGGCTTCTAGATCTTACTGAAGCTTTCTTT,CASSERLLDLTEAFF
TRBD1,TRBJ1-1,TRBV30,-,TGTGCCTGGAGCCACAGGGGTACTGAAGCTTTCTTT,CAWSHRGTEAFF
-,TRBJ1-1,TRBV2,-,TGTGCCAGCAGAGCCACTAGGGGGATGAACACTGAAGCTTTCTTT,CASRATRGMNTEAFF
TRBD2,TRBJ2-3,TRBV4-1,-,TGCGCCAGCAGCCAAGGGGTACTAGCGGGAGCAGATACGCAGTATTTT,CASSQGVLAGADTQYF
-,TRBJ1-1,TRBV10-3,-,TGTGCCATCAAGACAGGGAACACTGAAGCTTTCTTT,CAIKTGNTEAFF
TRBD1,TRBJ2-7,TRBV2,-,TGTGCCAGCAGTTCCCGGGACAGGGTCTACGAGCAGTACTTC,CASSSRDRVYEQYF
TRBD2,TRBJ2-1,TRBV19,-,TGTGCCAGTAGTATCGGGCTAGCGGATGTCGATGAGCAGTTCTTC,CASSIGLADVDEQFF
-,TRBJ1-1,TRBV11-3,-,TGTGCCAGCAGCTTTTTGGGAGGGGTCGCGGAAAACACTGAAGCTTTCTTT,CASSFLGGVAENTEAFF
-,TRBJ1-1,TRBV7-9,few,TGTGCCAGCAGCTCTGGGAGGAGCGCTGAAGCTTTCTTT,CASSSGRSAEAFF
TRBD2,TRBJ2-7,TRBV5-4,-,TGTGCCAGCAGTAAGCCGGGACTAGCGGCCTACGAGCAGTACTTC,CASSKPGLAAYEQYF
TRBD2,TRBJ2-1,TRBV6-1,-,TGTGCCAGCACTAGTCATGGACTAGCGGCCGATGAGCAGTTCTTC,CASTSHGLAADEQFF
TRBD1,TRBJ2-7,TRBV28,-,TGTGCCAGCAGCACCGGGACAGGCTACGAGCAGTACTTC,CASSTGTGYEQYF
-,TRBJ1-1,TRBV5-1,-,TGCGCCAGCAGCATAGTGACAGGGAACACTGAAGCTTTCTTT,CASSIVTGNTEAFF
TRBD1,TRBJ1-1,TRBV9,-,TGTGCCAGCAGCGCAGGACAGGGTAAAAACACTGAAGCTTTCTTT,CASSAGQGKNTEAFF
-,TRBJ1-1,TRBV6-5,-,TGTGCCAGCAGTTACCAGATGAACACTGAAGCTTTCTTT,CASSYQMNTEAFF
-,TRBJ1-1,TRBV5-8,-,TGTGCCAGCACCTTCGGTACAGGGAACACTGAAGCTTTCTTT,CASTFGTGNTEAFF
TRBD1,TRBJ1-2,TRBV5-4,-,TGTGCCAGCAGCTCCGGGACAGCCTATGGCTACACCTTC,CASSSGTAYGYTF
TRBD1,TRBJ1-4,TRBV7-9,-,TGTGCCAGCAGCGGCATCCGGGACAGGGATGAAAAACTGTTTTTT,CASSGIRDRDEKLFF
-,TRBJ2-1,TRBV28,-,TGTGCCAGCAGAGACAGTGATGAGCAGTTCTTC,CASRDSDEQFF
TRBD1,TRBJ2-7,TRBV27,-,TGTGCCAGCAGTGGGGGACAGCCGTACGAGAGCTACGAGCAGTACTTC,CASSGGQPYESYEQYF
TRBD1,TRBJ2-4,TRBV2,-,TGTGCCAGCAGAGCCACAGGGGGTCAAAACATTCAGTACTTC,CASRATGGQNIQYF
TRBD1,TRBJ1-5,TRBV28,-,TGTGCCAGCAGTCCCCCGGACAGGGAGAATCAGCCCCAGCATTTT,CASSPPDRENQPQHF
-,TRBJ2-7,TRBV11-2,few,TGTGCCAGCAGCAAAGACAGGATATCCTACGAGCAGTACTTC,CASSKDRISYEQYF
TRBD2,TRBJ2-5,TRBV13,once,TGTGCCAGCAATGCGGGGACTAAAGAGACCCAGTACTTC,CASNAGTKETQYF
TRBD1,TRBJ2-3,TRBV10-3,-,TGTGCCATCAGTGAGTCGCCGACAGGGGCCGGCACAGATACGCAGTATTTT,CAISESPTGAGTDTQYF
-,TRBJ2-7,TRBV15,-,TGTGCCACCAGCAGAGTCTATCGCGAGCAGTACTTC,CATSRVYREQYF
TRBD1,TRBJ1-2,TRBV11-3,-,TGTGCCAGGGCCGGGACAGCTAACTATGGCTACACCTTC,CARAGTANYGYTF
TRBD1,TRBJ1-5,TRBV19,-,TGTGCCAGTAGTATAGAGACAAAAGGGACAGATAATCAGCCCCAGCATTTT,CASSIETKGTDNQPQHF